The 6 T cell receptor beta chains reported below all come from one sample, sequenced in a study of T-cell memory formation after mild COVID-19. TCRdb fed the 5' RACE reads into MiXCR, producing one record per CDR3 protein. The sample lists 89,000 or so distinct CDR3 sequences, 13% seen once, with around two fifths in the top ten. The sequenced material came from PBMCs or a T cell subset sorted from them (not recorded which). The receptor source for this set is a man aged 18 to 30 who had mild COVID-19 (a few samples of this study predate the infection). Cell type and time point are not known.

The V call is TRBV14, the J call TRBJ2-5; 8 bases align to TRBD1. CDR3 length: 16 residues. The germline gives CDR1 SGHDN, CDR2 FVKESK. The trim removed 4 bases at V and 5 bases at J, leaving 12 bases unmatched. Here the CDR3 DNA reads TGTGCCAGCAGCCCCTCCGGACAGGGTTATCTGGAGACCCAGTACTTC. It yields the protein CASSPSGQGYLETQYF.

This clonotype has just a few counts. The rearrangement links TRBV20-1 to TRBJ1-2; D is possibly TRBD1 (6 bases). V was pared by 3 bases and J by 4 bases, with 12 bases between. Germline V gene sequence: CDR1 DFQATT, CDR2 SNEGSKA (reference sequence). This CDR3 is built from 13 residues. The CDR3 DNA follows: TGCAGTGCTAGGTACAGGGTGATCTATGGCTACACCTTC. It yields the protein CSARYRVIYGYTF.

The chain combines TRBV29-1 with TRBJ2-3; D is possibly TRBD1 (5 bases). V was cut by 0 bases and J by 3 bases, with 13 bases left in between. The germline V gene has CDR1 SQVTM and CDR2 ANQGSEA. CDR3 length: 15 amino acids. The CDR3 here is CSVEDRDRTTDTQYF. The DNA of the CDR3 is TGCAGCGTTGAAGATCGAGACAGAACAACAGATACGCAGTATTTT.

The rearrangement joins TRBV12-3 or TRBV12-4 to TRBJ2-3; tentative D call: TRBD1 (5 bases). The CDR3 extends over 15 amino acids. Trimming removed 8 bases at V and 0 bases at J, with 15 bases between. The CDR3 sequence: CASCLAGPSTDTQYF. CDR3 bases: TGTGCCAGCTGCCTTGCAGGGCCTAGCACAGATACGCAGTATTTT.

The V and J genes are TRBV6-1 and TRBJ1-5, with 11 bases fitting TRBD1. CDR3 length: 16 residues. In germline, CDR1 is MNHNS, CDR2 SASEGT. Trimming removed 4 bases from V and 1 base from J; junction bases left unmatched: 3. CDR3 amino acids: CASSGGTGGSNQPQHF. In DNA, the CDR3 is TGTGCCAGCAGTGGCGGGACAGGGGGGAGCAATCAGCCCCAGCATTTT.

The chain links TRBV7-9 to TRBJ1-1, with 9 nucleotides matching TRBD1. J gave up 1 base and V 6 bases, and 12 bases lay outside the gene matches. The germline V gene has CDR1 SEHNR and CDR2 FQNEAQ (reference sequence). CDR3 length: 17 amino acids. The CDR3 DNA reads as TGTGCCAGCAGGCAGACCGGGACAGGGTCAAGGAACACTGAAGCTTTCTTT. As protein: CASRQTGTGSRNTEAFF.